This entry concerns a single T cell receptor (beta chain). Its antigen is undetermined. Documented time point: baseline pretreatment blood. Treatment indicated: 15 Gy SBRT to primary tumor, nephrectomy 4 weeks later. This entry comes from a study of radiation and T cells in renal cell carcinoma. Looking at the study overall: Nephrectomy followed 15 Gy stereotactic body radiation by 4 weeks. Findings and caveats of the study: Top tumor clonotypes rose in blood 2 weeks post-radiation, then contracted.

Profiled with immunoSEQ multiplex PCR; TCRdb holds only in-frame clones, not every one. The sample has over 120,000 clones, more than 70% seen once. Germline V gene lookup returns CDR1 SQVTM and CDR2 ANQGSEA. V dropped 7 bases and J dropped 2 bases, with 14 bases sitting between them. The CDR3 has 13 residues. J is TRBJ1-1 and V is TRBV29-1, with D unclear. This clonotype originated in a woman in her forties or fifties with renal cell carcinoma. Specimen: blood, collected from a patient whose treatment included radiotherapy and nephrectomy. CDR3 nucleotide sequence: TGCAGCGCTCGACGGAACTTCAACACTGAAGCTTTCTTT. It specifies CSARRNFNTEAFF.